The rows below give T cell receptor beta chains drawn from one sample of a study of cytomegalovirus exposure and HLA in healthy donors. Method: immunoSEQ multiplex PCR; TCRdb's copy keeps in-frame clones and lacks some. The top ten hold 5.5% to 6% of the sample, which has 90,000 to 100,000 clones, roughly 63% seen once. The material sequenced was PBMCs. Receptors were obtained from a boy aged 10-17 years in good health and CMV-seropositive. Each CDR3 is given with its conserved first and last residue. The order of the fields is clone size, V gene, D gene, J gene, CDR3 protein, CDR3 DNA. The D gene is left open where the match is weak. Size values are once, few and many counts, or a class for expanded clones, and some rows have none.

size: once; V: TRBV5-6; D: .; J: TRBJ2-7; CDR3: CASTELGAGRWYEQYF; DNA: TGTGCCAGCACCGAATTAGGGGCCGGACGTTGGTACGAGCAGTACTTC
size: .; V: TRBV2; D: .; J: TRBJ2-2; CDR3: CASSTDRWDTGELFF; DNA: TGTGCCAGCAGTACAGACAGGTGGGATACCGGGGAGCTGTTTTTT
size: .; V: TRBV29-1; D: TRBD1; J: TRBJ2-7; CDR3: CSVAGQGYEQYF; DNA: TGCAGCGTTGCGGGACAGGGCTACGAGCAGTACTTC
size: few; V: TRBV27; D: TRBD1; J: TRBJ1-2; CDR3: CASSPTGTGYGYTF; DNA: TGTGCCAGCAGTCCGACCGGGACAGGCTATGGCTACACCTTC
size: .; V: TRBV6-5; D: .; J: TRBJ2-7; CDR3: CASRMRDEQYF; DNA: TGTGCCAGCAGGATGCGGGACGAGCAGTACTTC
size: .; V: TRBV29-1; D: .; J: TRBJ1-2; CDR3: CSVMTGLDYGYTF; DNA: TGCAGCGTTATGACAGGATTAGACTATGGCTACACCTTC
size: .; V: TRBV6-6; D: .; J: TRBJ2-1; CDR3: CASSGGTNEQFF; DNA: TGTGCCAGCAGCGGTGGGACAAATGAGCAGTTCTTC
size: .; V: TRBV30; D: .; J: TRBJ1-1; CDR3: CAWSPGTSEAFF; DNA: TGTGCCTGGAGTCCGGGGACTTCTGAAGCTTTCTTT
size: few; V: TRBV6-6; D: .; J: TRBJ1-1; CDR3: CASSYSKQGNTEAFF; DNA: TGTGCCAGCAGTTACTCGAAACAGGGGAACACTGAAGCTTTCTTT
size: .; V: TRBV6-1; D: TRBD1; J: TRBJ2-5; CDR3: CASSAWGGTGAGEQYF; DNA: TGTGCCAGCAGTGCTTGGGGTGGGACAGGGGCAGGGGAGCAGTACTTC
size: .; V: TRBV19; D: .; J: TRBJ2-7; CDR3: CASSPLAEVYEQYF; DNA: TGTGCCAGTAGTCCGTTAGCGGAGGTCTACGAGCAGTACTTC
size: .; V: TRBV30; D: .; J: TRBJ1-2; CDR3: CAPQVYTF; DNA: TGTGCCCCACAGGTCTACACCTTC
size: .; V: TRBV5-1; D: TRBD2; J: TRBJ2-7; CDR3: CASSNGLAGSLSEQYF; DNA: TGCGCCAGCAGCAACGGACTAGCGGGATCGCTGAGCGAGCAGTACTTC
size: .; V: TRBV5-6; D: .; J: TRBJ1-2; CDR3: CASSGGCGYTF; DNA: TGTGCCAGCAGTGGCGGCTGTGGCTACACCTTC
size: .; V: TRBV6-1; D: TRBD1; J: TRBJ1-2; CDR3: CASSERLGAGGPYGYTF; DNA: TGTGCCAGCAGTGAAAGGTTAGGGGCAGGGGGCCCCTATGGCTACACCTTC
size: .; V: TRBV6-1; D: TRBD1; J: TRBJ1-1; CDR3: CASRAMTGGTEAFF; DNA: TGTGCCAGCAGGGCTATGACAGGGGGCACTGAAGCTTTCTTT
size: .; V: TRBV19; D: TRBD1; J: TRBJ2-7; CDR3: CASSSRPGQWYEQYF; DNA: TGTGCCAGTAGTAGCAGACCGGGACAGTGGTACGAGCAGTACTTC
size: .; V: TRBV15; D: .; J: TRBJ2-7; CDR3: CATSPRLNHYEQYF; DNA: TGTGCCACCAGCCCGCGTCTTAATCACTACGAGCAGTACTTC